This T cell receptor (beta chain) appears in the sequencing data of a study of neurological immune-mediated disorders (dated by TCRdb to between 2019 and 2020). General notes on the study: Using UMI-based sequencing, the study compared peripheral blood TCR-beta repertoires from patients with HTLV-I-associated myelopathy (HAM/TSP), patients with multiple sclerosis, and healthy controls. Technical triplicate libraries were sequenced to precisely calculate the variability in frequency of each individual clone. Alongside PBMC samples, the set of some 98 TCR-beta libraries contained longitudinal samples, technical triplicates, and paired CD4+ and CD8+ T-cell subsets that had been sorted. Of the approximately 65 subjects in the cohort, about 14 were HAM/TSP patients, around 35 were multiple sclerosis patients, and about 20 were healthy controls. General study outcomes and caveats: No identical CDR3 amino acid sequences were shared among expanded clones across subjects, suggesting private TCR-beta repertoires in all groups. TCR clonal expansion was highest in HAM/TSP patients and lowest in MS patients, with MS patients falling below even healthy controls.

The time point label, read with the paper, signifies: technical triplicate 1. Sorted-subset TCR libraries were prepared from about a million sorted CD4+ or CD8+ T cells. Peripheral blood underwent Ficoll-Hypaque density gradient centrifugation to isolate PBMCs, which were then cryopreserved in liquid nitrogen. The study also sequenced paired sorted CD4+ and CD8+ subsets from healthy controls, HAM/TSP patients and MS patients. The germline V gene (reference sequence) gives CDR1 as MNHEY and CDR2 as SMNVEV. Trimming removed 6 bases from V and 4 bases from J, leaving 15 bases between the germline ends. Including the terminal cysteine and phenylalanine, the CDR3 comprises 14 residues. Only the CDR3 region is kept as DNA, spanning 42 bases read in frame from base 1. This clonotype occurred many times. No cognate antigen has been identified for it. Per-base quality was not reported, and no clone a single base away is much larger than it.

cDNA was synthesized by template-switch 5'RACE using a primer with a 10-nucleotide random unique molecular identifier that tagged each TCR transcript. Over 170 million TCR-beta sequences, covering 15-18 subjects, were produced in each sequencing run. Total RNA was extracted with the RNeasy kit. Using the KAPA Real-time Library Amplification kit, TCR-beta VDJ regions were amplified with primers for the TCR constant region and the 5'RACE anchor. Sample indexes and Illumina adaptors were added in a first PCR, after which library yield was increased in a second PCR. After Ampure bead purification, the TCR product of roughly 650 bp was size-selected on a 2% E-gel SizeSelection system. Before pooling, libraries had their quality checked on a Bioanalyzer, their concentration measured with Qubit, and their quantity determined with the Kapa Library Quantification kit. Paired-end 2 x 150 bp sequencing of the libraries was performed on an Illumina HiSeq 2500. To increase sequence diversity, about 25-31% phiX was spiked into each library pool. As for how the authors treated the data: Quality-filtered reads were processed with the UMI-based MiGEC pipeline, which removed over 75% of raw TCR sequences during error correction. IMGT germline references were used for alignment of VDJ genes, and clonotypes were defined by a unique CDR3 amino acid sequence together with V-J genes. Clonal expansion, Shannon diversity and CDR3 relatedness were evaluated with VDJtools (CalcPairwiseDistances, ClusterSamples), while phylogenetic trees were built in CLCbio workbench. Expanded clones were defined as having at least 8 unique UMIs, based on coefficient-of-variation modelling across technical triplicates. The raw public data were reprocessed by TCRdb itself: fastp quality trimming at Q25, MiXCR clonotype calling, in-frame beta chains only. Rows merge per CDR3 protein into single entries with the most common DNA and genes. The V and J calls were determined by TCRdb, not by the authors. Within this sample are 25,000 or so distinct CDR3 sequences, with roughly an eighth of them counted one time only. The ten largest make up roughly 5.4% of the sample.

This clonotype was obtained from a female donor with HTLV-1-associated myelopathy (HAM/TSP). The chain is encoded by TRBV27 joined to TRBJ1-2; confidence is insufficient to name the D gene. The sample taken for sequencing was CD4+ T cells from blood. The CDR3 protein sequence reads: CASRRTTEGYGYTF. The nucleotides read TGTGCCAGCAGACGGACGACCGAGGGCTATGGCTACACCTTC.